This record covers a single T cell receptor (beta chain). Before they entered the study, exposed participants had met a COVID-19 case within 2 weeks. The data are from a study of blood T cell repertoires in COVID-19. The germline gives CDR1 LNHNV, CDR2 YYDKDF (reference sequence). The V end lost 3 bases, the J end lost 5 bases, and 11 bases lay between the germline ends. CDR3 length equals 14 residues. Here immunoSEQ multiplex PCR was the method, and the copy in TCRdb shows in-frame clones only, minus some. Of 110,000 to 150,000 clones in the sample, roughly four fifths were seen once. Sequenced material: PBMCs or T cells enriched from blood (not recorded which). The rearrangement links TRBV15 to TRBJ1-5, with D maybe TRBD1 (5 bases). The sequence derives from a woman aged 18-29 years who had been exposed to COVID-19. DNA for the CDR3: TGTGCCACCAGCAGGGGACTTCAGTATCAGCCCCAGCATTTT. Translation gives CATSRGLQYQPQHF.